The sequence of this T cell receptor (beta chain) was determined in a study of regulatory T cells in long-lasting Graves disease. There are 16 residues in the CDR3. In germline, CDR1 is SGHTA, CDR2 FQGNSA. Losses at the gene ends were 5 bases for V and 7 bases for J; bases not matched to a gene: 12. The authors built TCR beta libraries using iRepertoire HTBI primers and Arm-PCR of CDR3 regions. TCRdb re-called the multiplex PCR reads with MiXCR, one entry per CDR3 protein. The sample gives 420,000 or so distinct CDR3 sequences, approximately 16% of which show up once; 23% is in the top ten. This clonotype was counted many times. Stated time point: newly diagnosed GD, antithyroid drugs for less than 3 months. Researchers made the TCR library from RNA that was extracted from PBMCs. The patient group derived from an endocrinology department in Xi'an, China. These data also featured in a second study, about T cells in Graves' hyperthyroidism and ophthalmopathy. As reported in that work: HTBI primers were used for first-round RT-PCR of the TCR CDR3. Stable hyperthyroidism was separated from ophthalmopathy by a model based on 13 V-J features.

The TCR originated in a woman under 30 with Graves disease. Source: peripheral blood mononuclear cells (PBMCs), taken at new diagnosis, from a patient treated with antithyroid drugs. V and J are TRBV7-2 and TRBJ2-1, with 9 bases aligning to TRBD2. This CDR3 is CASSISGRLDGNEQFF. In DNA, the CDR3 is TGTGCCAGCAGCATTAGCGGGAGATTGGATGGGAATGAGCAGTTCTTC.